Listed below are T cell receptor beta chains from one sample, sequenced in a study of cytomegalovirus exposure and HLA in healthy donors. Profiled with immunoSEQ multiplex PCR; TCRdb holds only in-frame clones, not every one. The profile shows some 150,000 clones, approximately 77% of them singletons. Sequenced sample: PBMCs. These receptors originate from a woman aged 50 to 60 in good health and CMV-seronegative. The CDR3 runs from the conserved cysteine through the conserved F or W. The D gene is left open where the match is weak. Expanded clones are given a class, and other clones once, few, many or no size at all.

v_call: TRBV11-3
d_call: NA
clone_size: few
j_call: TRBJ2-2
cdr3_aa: CASSLSPGVGELFF
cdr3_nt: TGTGCCAGCAGCTTAAGCCCCGGAGTCGGGGAGCTGTTTTTT

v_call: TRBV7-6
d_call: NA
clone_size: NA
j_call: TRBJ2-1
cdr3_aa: CASSLALSEGPNEQFF
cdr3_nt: TGTGCCAGCAGCTTAGCGCTGTCAGAGGGCCCCAATGAGCAGTTCTTC

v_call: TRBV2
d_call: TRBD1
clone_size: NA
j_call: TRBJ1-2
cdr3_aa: CASRTQGGGYTF
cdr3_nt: TGTGCCAGTAGGACCCAGGGGGGAGGCTACACCTTC

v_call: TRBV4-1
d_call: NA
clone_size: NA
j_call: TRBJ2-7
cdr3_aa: CASSPDREVENEQYF
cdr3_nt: TGCGCCAGCAGCCCTGACAGGGAGGTTGAGAACGAGCAGTACTTC

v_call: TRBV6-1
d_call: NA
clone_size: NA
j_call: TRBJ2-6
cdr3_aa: CASSEGLSGANVLTF
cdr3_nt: TGTGCCAGCAGTGAAGGGCTGTCTGGGGCCAACGTCCTGACTTTC

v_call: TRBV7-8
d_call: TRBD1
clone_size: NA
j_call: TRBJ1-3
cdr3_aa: CASSRGALTGAGNTIYF
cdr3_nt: TGTGCCAGCAGCCGAGGAGCCCTCACAGGGGCTGGAAACACCATATATTTT

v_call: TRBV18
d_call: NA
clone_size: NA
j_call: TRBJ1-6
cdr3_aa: CASSPIRGSDSPLHF
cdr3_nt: TGTGCCAGCTCACCAATTCGGGGTTCGGATTCACCCCTCCACTTT

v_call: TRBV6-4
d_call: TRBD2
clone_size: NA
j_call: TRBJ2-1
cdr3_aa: CASSDSETSGRRGEQFF
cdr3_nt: TGTGCCAGCAGTGATTCCGAGACTAGCGGGAGGCGGGGTGAGCAGTTCTTC

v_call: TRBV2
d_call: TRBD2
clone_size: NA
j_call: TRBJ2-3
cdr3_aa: CASSALAGFTDTQYF
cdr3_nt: TGTGCCAGCAGTGCTCTAGCGGGCTTCACAGATACGCAGTATTTT

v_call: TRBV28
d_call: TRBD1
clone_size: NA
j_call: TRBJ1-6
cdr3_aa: CASRDGQGSSPLHF
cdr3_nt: TGTGCCAGCAGAGATGGACAGGGTAGTTCACCCCTCCACTTT